This T cell receptor beta chain was sequenced during a study of shared clonotypes between healthy human individuals. General study findings and limits: Across a handful of donors, naive CD4 shared 5% to 6%, naive CD8 under 4%, memory CD4 roughly 2.4%, memory CD8 about 0.38%. Researchers sampled blood only, noting tissue repertoires likely differ.

Germline-derived CDR1 and CDR2 are LNHDA and SQIVND (reference sequence). Trimming removed 5 bases from V and 4 bases from J, with 6 bases in between. This CDR3 contains 12 residues. Libraries were prepared by immunoSEQ multiplex PCR; TCRdb keeps only in-frame clonotypes and omits some of them. This repertoire shows hundreds of thousands of clones, nearly 98% found once; its top ten account for around 0.3%. For this clone: Antigen specificity is unknown.

Only CD45RO-negative cells positively selected for CCR7 counted as naive CD8 cells, so terminally differentiated effector memory CD45RA+ cells were excluded. Study donors comprised healthy, HIV-negative adults devoid of recent acute infection or vaccination. The sample was naive CD8+ T cells sorted from blood. The chain is built from TRBV19 and TRBJ1-5; D remains unclear. The sequence came from a man under 40 in good health. CDR3 sequence reads: CASSPFNQPQHF. The CDR3 DNA sequence: TGTGCCAGTAGTCCCTTTAATCAGCCCCAGCATTTT. The variable domain in full, with the rest retrieved from reference TRBV19 and TRBJ1-5, is DGGITQSPKYLFRKEGQNVTLSCEQNLNHDAMYWYRQDPGQGLRLIYYSQIVNDFQKGDIAEGYSVSREKKESFPLTVTSAQKNPTAFYLCASSPFNQPQHFGDGTRLSIL.